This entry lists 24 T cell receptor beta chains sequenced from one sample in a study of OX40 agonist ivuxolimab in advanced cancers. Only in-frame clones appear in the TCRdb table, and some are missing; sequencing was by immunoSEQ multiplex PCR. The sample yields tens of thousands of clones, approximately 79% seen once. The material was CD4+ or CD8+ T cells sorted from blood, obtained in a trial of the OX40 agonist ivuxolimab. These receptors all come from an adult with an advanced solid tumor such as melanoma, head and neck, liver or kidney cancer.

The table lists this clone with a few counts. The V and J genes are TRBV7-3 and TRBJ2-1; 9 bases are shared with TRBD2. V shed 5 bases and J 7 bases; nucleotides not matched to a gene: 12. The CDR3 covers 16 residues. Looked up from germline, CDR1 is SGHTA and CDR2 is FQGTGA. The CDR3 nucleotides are TGTGCCAGCAGCCCCGGGGGGGCGGGAGGGCTTAATGAGCAGTTCTTC. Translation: CASSPGGAGGLNEQFF.

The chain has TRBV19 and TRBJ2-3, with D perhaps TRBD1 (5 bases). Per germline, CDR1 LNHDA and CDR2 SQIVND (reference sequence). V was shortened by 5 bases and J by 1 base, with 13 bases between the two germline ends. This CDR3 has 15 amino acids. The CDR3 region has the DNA TGTGCCAGTAGTCGAGGTACAGGCGGCACAGATACGCAGTATTTT. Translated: CASSRGTGGTDTQYF.

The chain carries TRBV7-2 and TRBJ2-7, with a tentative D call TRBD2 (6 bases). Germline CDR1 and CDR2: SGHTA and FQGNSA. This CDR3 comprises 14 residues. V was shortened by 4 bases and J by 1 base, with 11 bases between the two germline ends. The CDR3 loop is CASSSGTVSYEQYF. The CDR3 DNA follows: TGTGCCAGCAGCTCGGGGACTGTGTCCTACGAGCAGTACTTC. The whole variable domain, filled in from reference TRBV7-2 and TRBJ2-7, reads GAGVSQSPSNKVTEKGKDVELRCDPISGHTALYWYRQSLGQGLEFLIYFQGNSAPDKSGLPSDRFSAERTGGSVSTLTIQRTQQEDSAVYLCASSSGTVSYEQYFGPGTRLTVT.

The CDR3 loop reads CASWGWGGFSQFF. DNA for the CDR3: TGTGCCAGCTGGGGTTGGGGTGGGTTCTCGCAGTTCTTC. This chain links TRBV6-1 with TRBJ2-1; D unclear. Per the germline V gene, CDR1 is MNHNS and CDR2 is SASEGT. V was pared by 8 bases and J by 12 bases, with 20 bases between. The CDR3 consists of 13 residues.

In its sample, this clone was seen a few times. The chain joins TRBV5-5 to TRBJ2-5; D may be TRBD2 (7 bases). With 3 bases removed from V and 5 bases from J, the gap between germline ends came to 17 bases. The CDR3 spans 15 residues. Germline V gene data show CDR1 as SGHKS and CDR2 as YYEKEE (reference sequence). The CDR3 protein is CASSSTGGVSETQYF. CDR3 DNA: TGTGCCAGCAGCTCCACGGGGGGCGTCTCGGAGACCCAGTACTTC. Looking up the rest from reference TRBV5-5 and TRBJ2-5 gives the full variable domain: DAGVTQSPTHLIKTRGQQVTLRCSPISGHKSVSWYQQVLGQGPQFIFQYYEKEERGRGNFPDRFSARQFPNYSSELNVNALLLGDSALYLCASSSTGGVSETQYFGPGTRLLVL.

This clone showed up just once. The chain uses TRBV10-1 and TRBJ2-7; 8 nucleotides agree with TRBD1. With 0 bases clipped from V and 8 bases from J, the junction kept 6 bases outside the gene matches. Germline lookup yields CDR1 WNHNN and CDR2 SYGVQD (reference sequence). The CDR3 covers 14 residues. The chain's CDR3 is CASSESTGAMKQYF. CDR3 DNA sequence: TGCGCCAGCAGTGAGTCGACAGGGGCTATGAAGCAGTACTTC.

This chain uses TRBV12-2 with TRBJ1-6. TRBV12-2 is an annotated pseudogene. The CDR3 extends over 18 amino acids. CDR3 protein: CASRLLLRQGPYNSPLHF. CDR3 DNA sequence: TGTGCAAGTCGGTTGCTCCTCCGGCAGGGACCTTATAATTCACCCCTCCACTTT.

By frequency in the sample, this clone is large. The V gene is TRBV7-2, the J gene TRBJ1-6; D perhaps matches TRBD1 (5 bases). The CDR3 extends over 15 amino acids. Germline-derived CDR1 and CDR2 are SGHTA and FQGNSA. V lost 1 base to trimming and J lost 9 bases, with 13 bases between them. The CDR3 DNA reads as TGTGCCAGCAGCTTAGTGTCTCAGGGAGGTTCACCCCTCCACTTT. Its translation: CASSLVSQGGSPLHF.

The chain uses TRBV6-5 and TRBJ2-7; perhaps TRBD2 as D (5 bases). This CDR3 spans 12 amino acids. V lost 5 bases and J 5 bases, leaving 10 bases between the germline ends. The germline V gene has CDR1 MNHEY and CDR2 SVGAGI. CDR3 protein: CASSVWENEQYF. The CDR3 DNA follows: TGTGCCAGCAGTGTATGGGAGAACGAGCAGTACTTC.

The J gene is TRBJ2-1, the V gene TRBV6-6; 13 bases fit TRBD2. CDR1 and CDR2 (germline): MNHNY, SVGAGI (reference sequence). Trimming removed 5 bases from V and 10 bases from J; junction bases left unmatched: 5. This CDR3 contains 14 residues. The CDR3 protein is CASSTSGGDHEQFF. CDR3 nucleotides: TGTGCCAGCAGTACTAGCGGGGGGGATCACGAGCAGTTCTTC.

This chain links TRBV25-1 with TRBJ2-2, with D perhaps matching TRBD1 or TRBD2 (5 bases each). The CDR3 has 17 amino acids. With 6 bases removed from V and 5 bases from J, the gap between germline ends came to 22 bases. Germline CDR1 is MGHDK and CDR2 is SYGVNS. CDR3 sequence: CASSRGRAGRDTGELFF. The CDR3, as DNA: TGTGCCAGCAGCCGTGGCAGGGCGGGTAGGGATACCGGGGAGCTGTTTTTT.

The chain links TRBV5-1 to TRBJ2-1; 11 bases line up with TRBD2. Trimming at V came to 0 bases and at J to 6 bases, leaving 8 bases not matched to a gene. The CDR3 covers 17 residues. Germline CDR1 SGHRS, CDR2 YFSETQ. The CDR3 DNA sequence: TGCGCCAGCAGCTTGGGTCACCGACTAGCGGGAACCAATGAGCAGTTCTTC. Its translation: CASSLGHRLAGTNEQFF.

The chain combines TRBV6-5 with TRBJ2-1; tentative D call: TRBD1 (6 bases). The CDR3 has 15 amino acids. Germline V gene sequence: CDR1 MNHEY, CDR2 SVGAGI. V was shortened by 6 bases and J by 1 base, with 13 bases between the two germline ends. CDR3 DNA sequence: TGTGCCAGCAGCCGCAACAGGGCTTCCTACAATGAGCAGTTCTTC. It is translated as CASSRNRASYNEQFF.

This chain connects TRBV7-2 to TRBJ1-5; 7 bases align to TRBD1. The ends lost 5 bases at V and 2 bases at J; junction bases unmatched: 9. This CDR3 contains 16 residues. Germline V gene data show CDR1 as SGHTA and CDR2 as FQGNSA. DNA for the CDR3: TGTGCCAGCAGCCTGACAGGGTCTGGGGGCAATCAGCCCCAGCATTTT. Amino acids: CASSLTGSGGNQPQHF.

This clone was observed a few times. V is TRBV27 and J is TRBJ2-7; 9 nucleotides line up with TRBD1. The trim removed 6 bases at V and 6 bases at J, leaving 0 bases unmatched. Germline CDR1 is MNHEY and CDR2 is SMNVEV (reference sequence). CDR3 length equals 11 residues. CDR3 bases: TGTGCCAGCAGACAGGGGGCCGAGCAGTACTTC. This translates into CASRQGAEQYF.

The CDR3 DNA sequence: TGCGCCAGCGCCAGGGACTCGAACACCGGGGAGCTGTTTTTT. Translating gives CASARDSNTGELFF. The chain joins TRBV5-1 to TRBJ2-2; a possible D gene is TRBD2 (6 bases). Trimming shortened V by 7 bases and J by 0 bases, and 10 bases separated the two germline ends. Germline values: CDR1 SGHRS, CDR2 YFSETQ. This CDR3 is 14 amino acids long. Based on the CDR3 plus reference TRBV5-1 and TRBJ2-2, the full variable domain is KAGVTQTPRYLIKTRGQQVTLSCSPISGHRSVSWYQQTPGQGLQFLFEYFSETQRNKGNFPGRFSGRQFSNSRSEMNVSTLELGDSALYLCASARDSNTGELFFGEGSRLTVL.

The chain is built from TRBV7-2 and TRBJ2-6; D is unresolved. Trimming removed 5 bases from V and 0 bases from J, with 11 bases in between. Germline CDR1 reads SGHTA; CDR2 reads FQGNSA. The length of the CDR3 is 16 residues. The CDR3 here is CASSPSRPSGANVLTF. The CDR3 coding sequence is TGTGCCAGCAGCCCATCCCGCCCCTCTGGGGCCAACGTCCTGACTTTC.

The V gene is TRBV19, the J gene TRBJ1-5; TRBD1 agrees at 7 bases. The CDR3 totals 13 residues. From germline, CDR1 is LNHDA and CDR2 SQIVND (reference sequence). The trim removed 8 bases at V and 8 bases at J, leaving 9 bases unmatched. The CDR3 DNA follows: TGTGCCAGTCATAGGGGGCGTCGAGAGCCCCAGCATTTT. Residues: CASHRGRREPQHF.

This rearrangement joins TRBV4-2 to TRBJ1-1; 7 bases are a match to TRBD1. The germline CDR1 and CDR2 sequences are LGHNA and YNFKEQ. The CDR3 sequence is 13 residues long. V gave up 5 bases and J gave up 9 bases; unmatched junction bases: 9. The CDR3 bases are TGTGCCAGCAGCTCCCCTCCGGGACAGAAAGCTTTCTTT. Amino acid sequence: CASSSPPGQKAFF.

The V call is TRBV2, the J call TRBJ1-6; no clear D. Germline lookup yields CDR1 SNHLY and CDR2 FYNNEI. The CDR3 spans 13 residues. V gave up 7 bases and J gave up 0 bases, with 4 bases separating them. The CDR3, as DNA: TGTGCCAGCAAAGCCTCCTATAATTCACCCCTCCACTTT. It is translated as CASKASYNSPLHF.

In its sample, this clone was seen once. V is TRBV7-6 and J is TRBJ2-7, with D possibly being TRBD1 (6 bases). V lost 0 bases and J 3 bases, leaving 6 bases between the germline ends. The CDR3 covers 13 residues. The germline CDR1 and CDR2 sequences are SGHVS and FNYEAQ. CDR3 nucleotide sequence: TGTGCCAGCAGCTTAGCGACAGGCTACGAGCAGTACTTC. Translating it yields CASSLATGYEQYF.

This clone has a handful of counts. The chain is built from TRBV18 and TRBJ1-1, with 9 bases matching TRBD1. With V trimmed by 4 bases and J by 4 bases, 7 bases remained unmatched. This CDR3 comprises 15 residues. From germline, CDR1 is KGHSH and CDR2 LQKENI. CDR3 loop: CASSQRQGEGTEAFF. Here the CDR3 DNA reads TGTGCCAGCTCACAGCGACAGGGGGAGGGCACTGAAGCTTTCTTT.

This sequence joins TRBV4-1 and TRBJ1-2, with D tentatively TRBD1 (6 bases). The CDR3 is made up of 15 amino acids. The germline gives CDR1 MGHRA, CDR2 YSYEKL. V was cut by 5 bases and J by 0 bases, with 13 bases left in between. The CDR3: CASSKPTGANYGYTF. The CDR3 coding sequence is TGCGCCAGCAGCAAACCGACAGGAGCTAACTATGGCTACACCTTC.

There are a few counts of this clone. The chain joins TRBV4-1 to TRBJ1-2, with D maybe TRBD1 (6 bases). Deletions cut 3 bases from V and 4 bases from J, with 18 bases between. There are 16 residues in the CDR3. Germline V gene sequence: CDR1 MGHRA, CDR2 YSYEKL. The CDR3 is CASSHPPAGEVYGYTF. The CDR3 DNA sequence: TGCGCCAGCAGCCACCCCCCCGCAGGGGAGGTCTATGGCTACACCTTC.